The 20 T cell receptor beta chains reported below all come from one sample, sequenced in a study of molecular identifiers for immune sequencing clone quantification (dated by TCRdb to the late 2010s). Libraries were made using PCR. For sequencing, an Illumina MiSeq was employed. TCRdb reran the public reads through fastp at Q25 and MiXCR, keeping productive beta chains. Rows with a matching CDR3 protein are joined into one entry that keeps the most common DNA and genes. In all, the sample holds just over 35,000 distinct CDR3 sequences, and less than 20% of those were seen once. The top ten clones comprise less than 8.5% of the sample. Sequencing was done on a sample of naive CD8+ T cells from blood, with Jurkat cell RNA spiked in. The intended sense of this specimen's cell subset or site label: FACS-sorted CD8+CD4-CCR7+CD45RA+ naive T cells. These TCRs come from a human donor in good health. Some libraries in this study had Jurkat cell RNA spiked in.

This clonotype was found many times. J is TRBJ2-7 and V is TRBV2; no definite D call. Trimming removed 2 bases at V and 0 bases at J, with 8 bases between. Looked up from germline, CDR1 is SNHLY and CDR2 is FYNNEI. The CDR3 runs 14 residues. DNA of the CDR3: TGTGCCAGCAGTGAATTCGGCAGCTCCTACGAGCAGTACTTC. Residues: CASSEFGSSYEQYF. The full variable domain, with the rest looked up from reference TRBV2 and TRBJ2-7, is EPEVTQTPSHQVTQMGQEVILRCVPISNHLYFYWYRQILGQKVEFLVSFYNNEISEKSEIFDDQFSVERPDGSNFTLKIRSTKLEDSAMYFCASSEFGSSYEQYFGPGTRLTVT.

This clonotype has at least ten counts. V is TRBV4-3 and J is TRBJ2-2, with 8 nucleotides matching TRBD2. The CDR3 consists of 15 residues. With 4 bases clipped from V and 5 bases from J, the junction kept 6 bases outside the gene matches. From germline, CDR1 is LGHNA and CDR2 YSLEER. The CDR3 DNA sequence: TGCGCCAGCAGCCCTTGGGTAGCGGGGACCGGGGAGCTGTTTTTT. Residues: CASSPWVAGTGELFF.

The chain joins TRBV5-6 to TRBJ1-1; D not certain. Per the germline V gene, CDR1 is SGHDT and CDR2 is YYEEEE. Trimming shortened V by 3 bases and J by 2 bases, and 17 bases separated the two germline ends. This CDR3 has 16 amino acids. This chain's CDR3 is CASSYSYSGINTEAFF. The CDR3, as DNA: TGTGCCAGCAGCTACTCCTACTCAGGTATTAACACTGAAGCTTTCTTT.

This clonotype has at least ten counts. The chain has TRBV28 and TRBJ2-6; D call uncertain. The germline V and J ends were trimmed by 5 bases and 2 bases, with 16 bases remaining between them. This CDR3 is built from 17 residues. Germline V gives CDR1 MDHEN, CDR2 SYDVKM. The CDR3 DNA sequence: TGTGCCAGCAGTCCACCCCTCCGATTCACTGGGGCCAACGTCCTGACTTTC. This sequence encodes CASSPPLRFTGANVLTF.

On this clonotype: One base away lies a much larger clone, so this may be a sequencing read error. This chain connects TRBV6-2 or TRBV6-3 to TRBJ1-5, with TRBD1 identical over 7 bases. CDR3 length equals 13 residues. The germline V gene encodes CDR1 MNHEY and CDR2 SVGEGT. The CDR3 spells CASRDRTNRPQHF. The CDR3, as DNA: TGTGCCAGCAGGGACAGGACGAATCGGCCCCAGCATTTT.

This clonotype was observed a handful of times. The chain has TRBV12-3 or TRBV12-4 and TRBJ2-1; TRBD2 aligns across 11 bases. The trim removed 0 bases at V and 8 bases at J, leaving 9 bases unmatched. The CDR3 covers 17 residues. CDR3 DNA: TGTGCCAGCAGTTTAGCCTTAATAGCGGGAGGGCCCTATGAGCAGTTCTTC. Translation gives CASSLALIAGGPYEQFF.

V and J are TRBV4-3 and TRBJ2-2; D possibly uses TRBD1 or TRBD2 (5 bases each). The CDR3 loop spans 14 amino acids. The germline V gene encodes CDR1 LGHNA and CDR2 YSLEER. The V end was cut by 1 base, the J end by 12 bases, with 15 bases between. CDR3 sequence (DNA): TGCGCCAGCAGCCAAGGGGGGATACCCGGAAAGCTGTTTTTT. This sequence encodes CASSQGGIPGKLFF.

The chain has TRBV19 and TRBJ2-7; 8 bases fit TRBD2. Germline V lookup: CDR1 LNHDA, CDR2 SQIVND (reference sequence). The CDR3 loop spans 17 amino acids. V lost 2 bases to trimming and J lost 2 bases; unmatched junction nucleotides: 11. For the CDR3, the DNA is TGTGCCAGTAGTATACACCTACTAGCGGAAAATCCCTACGAGCAGTACTTC. Translating it yields CASSIHLLAENPYEQYF.

This clonotype was picked up many times. This rearrangement joins TRBV16 to TRBJ1-6, with TRBD1 matching 7 bases. The CDR3 extends over 14 amino acids. V dropped 2 bases and J dropped 14; count of bases not matched to a gene: 9. CDR1 and CDR2 from the germline V gene are KGHSY and FQNENV. The DNA of the CDR3 is TGTGCCAGCAGCCAAACCGGACAGGAAGAATCCCTCCACTTT. Protein: CASSQTGQEESLHF.

This clonotype has a count of ten or more. The V call is TRBV4-2, the J call TRBJ2-7; tentatively, D is TRBD1 (9 bases). The V gene lost 3 bases and the J gene lost 4 bases, with 19 bases spanning the gap. This CDR3 is 16 amino acids long. CDR1 and CDR2 from the germline V gene are LGHNA and YNFKEQ. CDR3 loop: CASSQEGQGLGYEQYF. As DNA, the CDR3 is TGTGCCAGCAGCCAGGAGGGACAGGGACTAGGGTACGAGCAGTACTTC.

CDR3 DNA sequence: TGTGCCACCCGGAGAACTGGAACCTACGAGCAGTACTTC. Its protein product is CATRRTGTYEQYF. V is TRBV25-1 and J is TRBJ2-7; no definite D call. Between the trimmed V and J ends, which lost 10 bases and 2 bases, there was a span of 15 bases. Germline-derived CDR1 and CDR2 are MGHDK and SYGVNS. CDR3 size: 13 residues.

The table lists this clonotype with many counts. The chain links TRBV5-6 to TRBJ1-1, with D maybe TRBD1 (5 bases). Germline V CDR1 and CDR2: SGHDT, YYEEEE. The CDR3 sequence is 12 residues long. V lost 4 bases and J lost 10, with 14 bases in between. As DNA, the CDR3 is TGTGCCAGCAGCCCAGGGTCCCTTCGAGCTTTCTTT. Protein sequence: CASSPGSLRAFF.

In its sample, this clonotype was seen many times. The chain carries TRBV7-8 and TRBJ2-1, with D tentatively TRBD2 (6 bases). CDR1 and CDR2 from the germline V gene are SGHVS and FQNEAQ. This CDR3 spans 16 amino acids. The V end lost 1 base, the J end lost 2 bases, and 12 bases lay between the germline ends. This CDR3 is CASSLGSSDPYNEQFF. Written as DNA, the CDR3 is TGTGCCAGCAGCTTAGGGTCTAGCGACCCCTACAATGAGCAGTTCTTC.

This clonotype was seen ten or more times. CDR3 region: CASSSFGHPSNTEAFF. CDR3 nucleotides: TGTGCCAGCAGTTCATTTGGACACCCTTCGAACACTGAAGCTTTCTTT. V usage is TRBV28 and J usage is TRBJ1-1; possibly TRBD1 for D (5 bases). V lost 4 bases, J lost 1 base, and 16 bases lay in between. Germline loops: CDR1 MDHEN, CDR2 SYDVKM. This CDR3 spans 16 amino acids.

To note about this clonotype: A much larger clone sits a single nucleotide away, making a read error possible. The CDR3 does not close with the conserved phenylalanine or tryptophan, likely indicating a read error. V is TRBV7-8 and J is TRBJ2-7; TRBD2 is a possible D gene (6 bases). The germline V gene encodes CDR1 SGHVS and CDR2 FQNEAQ. V shed 2 bases and J shed 6 bases, with 11 bases lying between them. This CDR3 has 13 residues. The CDR3 DNA reads as TGTGCCAGCAGCTTACCAGCGGGTCTCGAGCAGTACCTC. Encoded protein: CASSLPAGLEQYL.

This clonotype was seen at least ten times. The rearrangement links TRBV13 to TRBJ2-3, with TRBD2 matching 9 bases. Germline lookup yields CDR1 PRHDT and CDR2 FYEKMQ (reference sequence). With V trimmed by 5 bases and J by 3 bases, 0 bases remained unmatched. The CDR3 sequence is 13 residues long. The CDR3 protein is CASSGLATDTQYF. The CDR3 DNA follows: TGTGCCAGCAGCGGACTAGCGACAGATACGCAGTATTTT.

The gene calls are TRBV27 and TRBJ2-5, with 14 nucleotides matching TRBD2. V was pared by 3 bases and J by 5 bases, with 5 bases of the junction left unmatched. Germline assignment: CDR1 MNHEY and CDR2 SMNVEV (reference sequence). There are 16 residues in the CDR3. The CDR3 loop reads CASSFGTSGRAETQYF. The CDR3 region has the DNA TGTGCCAGCAGTTTCGGGACTAGCGGGAGAGCGGAGACCCAGTACTTC.

This clonotype was seen a few times. V gene TRBV5-1 combines with J gene TRBJ2-7; unclear D gene. The CDR3 loop spans 13 amino acids. The germline V gene encodes CDR1 SGHRS and CDR2 YFSETQ. Trimming took off 0 bases at V and 6 bases at J, with 10 bases between the two ends. CDR3 region: CASSLAPVGEQYF. The DNA of the CDR3 is TGCGCCAGCAGCTTGGCTCCTGTGGGCGAGCAGTACTTC.

This clonotype was counted ten times or more. The V call is TRBV14, the J call TRBJ2-3, with 8 bases fitting TRBD2. The ends lost 3 bases at V and 5 bases at J; junction bases unmatched: 28. From germline, CDR1 is SGHDN and CDR2 FVKESK. This CDR3 is built from 22 residues. This CDR3 reads CASSQSEKIIWWPGGPRDTQYF. Written as DNA, the CDR3 is TGTGCCAGCAGCCAGTCGGAAAAGATAATTTGGTGGCCGGGAGGGCCTAGAGATACGCAGTATTTT.

This clonotype was observed at least ten times. In nucleotides, the CDR3 is TGTGCCAGCAGCGTAACTAGGGGGGCCAAGGACTATGGCTACACCTTC. The encoded protein is CASSVTRGAKDYGYTF. The chain joins TRBV9 to TRBJ1-2, with D possibly being TRBD1 (6 bases). This CDR3 has 16 residues. V was cut by 1 base and J by 3 bases, with 16 bases left in between. Germline V gene sequence: CDR1 SGDLS, CDR2 YYNGEE.